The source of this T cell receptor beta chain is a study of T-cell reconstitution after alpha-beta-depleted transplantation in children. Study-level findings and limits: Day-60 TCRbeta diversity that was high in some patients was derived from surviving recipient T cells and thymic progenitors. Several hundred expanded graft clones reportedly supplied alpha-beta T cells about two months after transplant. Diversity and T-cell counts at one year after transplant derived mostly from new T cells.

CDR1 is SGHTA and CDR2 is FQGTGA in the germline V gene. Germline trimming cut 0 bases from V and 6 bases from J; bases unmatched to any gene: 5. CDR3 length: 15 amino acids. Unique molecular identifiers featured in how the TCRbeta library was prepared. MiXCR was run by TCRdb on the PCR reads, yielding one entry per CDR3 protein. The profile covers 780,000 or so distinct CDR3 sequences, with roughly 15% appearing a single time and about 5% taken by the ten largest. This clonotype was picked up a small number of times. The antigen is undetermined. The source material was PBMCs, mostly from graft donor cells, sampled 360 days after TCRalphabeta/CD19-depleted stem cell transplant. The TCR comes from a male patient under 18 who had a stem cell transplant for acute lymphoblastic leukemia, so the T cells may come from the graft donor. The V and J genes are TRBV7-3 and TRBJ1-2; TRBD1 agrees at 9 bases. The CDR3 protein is CASSLTGDRAHGYTF. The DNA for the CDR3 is TGTGCCAGCAGCTTAACGGGGGACAGGGCCCATGGCTACACCTTC. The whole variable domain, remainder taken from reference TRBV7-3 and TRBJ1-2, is GAGVSQTPSNKVTEKGKYVELRCDPISGHTALYWYRQSLGQGPEFLIYFQGTGAADDSGLPNDRFFAVRPEGSVSTLKIQRTERGDSAVYLCASSLTGDRAHGYTFGSGTRLTVV.